A single sample gave rise to the 27 T cell receptor beta chains below, sequenced in a study of shared clonotypes between healthy human individuals. The table came from immunoSEQ multiplex PCR; TCRdb's copy has only in-frame clones and leaves some out. The table has about 1 million clones, approximately 70% seen once; the top ten hold over 1.3%. Material: memory CD4+ T cells sorted from blood. As for subset: CD45RA-negative fraction. The source of these receptors is a young man in good health.

The genes are TRBV6-5 and TRBJ2-2; perhaps TRBD1 as D (5 bases). This CDR3 is built from 14 residues. CDR1 and CDR2 from the germline V gene are MNHEY and SVGAGI. Trimming pared 4 bases from V and 1 base from J, leaving 7 bases between. The CDR3 loop is CASSSQGNTGELFF. CDR3 nucleotide sequence: TGTGCCAGCAGTTCTCAGGGGAACACCGGGGAGCTGTTTTTT.

In this sample, this clone turned up many times. V and J are TRBV30 and TRBJ1-4; 8 nucleotides line up with TRBD1. The CDR3 has 12 amino acids. The germline gives CDR1 GTSNPN, CDR2 SVGIG (reference sequence). After removal of 8 bases from V and 8 bases from J, the junction contained 7 bases not matched to a gene. Here the CDR3 DNA reads TGTGCCCACGGACAGGGAGGCGAAAAACTGTTTTTT. Translation gives CAHGQGGEKLFF. The whole variable domain, filled in from reference TRBV30 and TRBJ1-4, reads SQTIHQWPATLVQPVGSPLSLECTVEGTSNPNLYWYRQAAGRGLQLLFYSVGIGQISSEVPQNLSASRPQDRQFILSSKKLLLSDSGFYLCAHGQGGEKLFFGSGTQLSVL.

The chain joins TRBV10-3 to TRBJ2-3; 9 positions match TRBD1. The CDR3 is 15 residues long. V was pared by 4 bases and J by 2 bases, with 4 bases of the junction left unmatched. CDR1 is ENHRY, CDR2 SYGVKD, per germline. In DNA, the CDR3 is TGTGCCATCAGTGTTGGGGACAGGGTCACAGATACGCAGTATTTT. As protein: CAISVGDRVTDTQYF.

J is TRBJ2-7 and V is TRBV5-1; TRBD1 aligns across 8 bases. Trimming at V came to 4 bases and at J to 5 bases, leaving 11 bases not matched to a gene. CDR1 and CDR2 from the germline V gene are SGHRS and YFSETQ. This CDR3 contains 15 residues. The CDR3 coding sequence is TGCGCCAGCAGCCCGGACAGGGATTTTGCCGACGAGCAGTACTTC. Translating it yields CASSPDRDFADEQYF.

This clone came up a few times. The chain couples TRBV11-2 to TRBJ2-7, with 8 nucleotides matching TRBD2. The CDR3 extends over 15 amino acids. V lost 0 bases to trimming and J lost 6 bases; unmatched junction nucleotides: 7. Germline V gene data show CDR1 as SGHAT and CDR2 as FQNNGV. The CDR3 protein is CASSLDALAASEQYF. In DNA, the CDR3 is TGTGCCAGCAGCTTAGATGCACTAGCGGCGTCCGAGCAGTACTTC.

This chain joins TRBV14 and TRBJ2-7; D is undetermined. Deletions cut 2 bases from V and 3 bases from J, with 8 bases between. CDR1 SGHDN and CDR2 FVKESK come from the germline V gene. This CDR3 region has 13 residues. CDR3 DNA sequence: TGTGCCAGCAGCCAACGAGTGGGCTACGAGCAGTACTTC. Its translation: CASSQRVGYEQYF.

This chain links TRBV18 with TRBJ2-5; 8 nucleotides agree with TRBD1. The V gene's germline CDR1 is KGHSH and CDR2 LQKENI. The CDR3 length is 12 residues. V shed 6 bases, J shed 13 bases, and the junction held 10 bases outside the gene matches. As DNA, the CDR3 is TGTGCCAGCTCTCCAAGCCGGGACAGGTGGTACTTC. It translates to CASSPSRDRWYF.

This clone appeared once. J is TRBJ2-7 and V is TRBV7-2; 9 bases are a match to TRBD1. This CDR3 is 14 amino acids long. CDR1 and CDR2 from the germline V gene are SGHTA and FQGNSA. V dropped 5 bases and J dropped 0; count of bases not matched to a gene: 2. The DNA for the CDR3 is TGTGCCAGCAGCCGGACAGGGGCCTCCTACGAGCAGTACTTC. It yields the protein CASSRTGASYEQYF.

V gene TRBV9 combines with J gene TRBJ2-1, with D possibly being TRBD1 (6 bases). The CDR3 has 16 residues. V lost 0 bases, J lost 6 bases, and 16 bases lay in between. Germline values: CDR1 SGDLS, CDR2 YYNGEE. The CDR3 loop reads CASSVEGGRLFNEQFF. The CDR3 nucleotides read TGTGCCAGCAGCGTAGAAGGGGGTCGGCTTTTCAATGAGCAGTTCTTC.

This chain joins TRBV28 and TRBJ2-5, with TRBD1 identical over 7 bases. Germline values: CDR1 MDHEN, CDR2 SYDVKM. This CDR3 is built from 16 residues. V gave up 4 bases and J gave up 9 bases; unmatched junction bases: 17. Written as DNA, the CDR3 is TGTGCCAGCAGTTCCACATCTCCGGGACAGATTCGGGCCCAGTACTTC. Its protein is CASSSTSPGQIRAQYF.

The CDR3 region is CASSLTGTSGGSYEQYF. The DNA of the CDR3 is TGCGCCAGCAGCCTGACCGGGACTAGCGGGGGGTCCTACGAGCAGTACTTC. The chain is built from TRBV5-1 and TRBJ2-7; 15 nucleotides align to TRBD2. The CDR3 consists of 17 residues. From germline, CDR1 is SGHRS and CDR2 YFSETQ. After removal of 4 bases from V and 1 base from J, the junction contained 6 bases not matched to a gene.

J is TRBJ2-7 and V is TRBV6-6; 9 bases line up with TRBD1. The germline V gene encodes CDR1 MNHNY and CDR2 SVGAGI (reference sequence). This CDR3 comprises 14 residues. Trimming at V came to 6 bases and at J to 5 bases, leaving 8 bases not matched to a gene. The CDR3 region is CASRPQGARNEQYF. For the CDR3, the DNA is TGTGCCAGCAGACCACAGGGGGCGCGGAACGAGCAGTACTTC.

This clone was counted at least ten times. Here the CDR3 reads CATSRGGTGRGEKLFF. The CDR3 DNA sequence: TGTGCCACCAGCAGAGGCGGGACAGGGCGTGGTGAAAAACTGTTTTTT. The J gene is TRBJ1-4, the V gene TRBV15, with 9 bases matching TRBD1. The CDR3 is 16 residues long. Losses at the gene ends were 1 base for V and 7 bases for J; bases not matched to a gene: 7. Looked up from germline, CDR1 is LNHNV and CDR2 is YYDKDF (reference sequence).

This chain connects TRBV11-1 to TRBJ2-3, with TRBD2 matching 8 bases. The V gene's germline CDR1 is SGHAT and CDR2 FQDESV (reference sequence). This CDR3 comprises 13 residues. CDR3 loop: CATGRGAVDTQYF. In DNA, the CDR3 is TGTGCGACCGGGCGGGGGGCAGTAGATACGCAGTATTTT. The variable domain in full, completed from reference TRBV11-1 and TRBJ2-3, reads EAEVAQSPRYKITEKSQAVAFWCDPISGHATLYWYRQILGQGPELLVQFQDESVVDDSQLPKDRFSAERLKGVDSTLKIQPAELGDSAMYLCATGRGAVDTQYFGPGTRLTVL.

About this clone: Compared with germline, one end of the junction differs, possibly owing to a read error. The genes are TRBV30 and TRBJ2-7, with D unresolved. Per germline, CDR1 GTSNPN and CDR2 SVGIG (reference sequence). This CDR3 region has 11 residues. The CDR3 region is CTWSGTYEQYF. CDR3 in DNA: TGTACCTGGAGTGGTACCTACGAGCAGTACTTC. The full variable domain, with the rest looked up from reference TRBV30 and TRBJ2-7, is SQTIHQWPATLVQPVGSPLSLECTVEGTSNPNLYWYRQAAGRGLQLLFYSVGIGQISSEVPQNLSASRPQDRQFILSSKKLLLSDSGFYLCTWSGTYEQYFGPGTRLTVT.

Regarding this clone: The same CDR3 is also encoded by other DNA sequences in this sample. The chain has TRBV10-3 and TRBJ2-1; perhaps D is TRBD1 or TRBD2 (6 bases each). This CDR3 region has 15 residues. V lost 0 bases to trimming and J lost 2 bases, with 8 bases between them. Per the germline V gene, CDR1 is ENHRY and CDR2 is SYGVKD. The CDR3 sequence: CAISESGGPYNEQFF. In DNA form, the CDR3 reads TGTGCCATCAGTGAGTCGGGGGGCCCCTACAATGAGCAGTTCTTC.

There are many counts of this clone. The chain recombines TRBV28 with TRBJ2-7; TRBD1 matches at 9 bases. V trimming: 6 bases; J trimming: 2 bases; junction bases outside the gene matches: 8. This CDR3 has 15 residues. Germline V gene lookup returns CDR1 MDHEN and CDR2 SYDVKM. The CDR3 is CASSLTDRGAYEQYF. CDR3 DNA: TGTGCCAGCAGCCTGACGGACAGGGGCGCCTACGAGCAGTACTTC.

V usage is TRBV5-1 and J usage is TRBJ2-2, with D hard to call. This CDR3 has 13 amino acids. The germline gives CDR1 SGHRS, CDR2 YFSETQ. V lost 4 bases and J 4 bases, leaving 8 bases between the germline ends. CDR3 coding DNA: TGCGCCAGCAGCGTTACTCCCACCGGGGAGCTGTTTTTT. It is translated as CASSVTPTGELFF.

The V gene is TRBV5-6, the J gene TRBJ2-5; perhaps TRBD1 as D (6 bases). Trimming stripped 4 bases from V and 9 bases from J, with 10 bases between. The germline V gene has CDR1 SGHDT and CDR2 YYEEEE. The CDR3 totals 11 residues. The CDR3 region has the DNA TGTGCCAGCAGCCTACAGGGCGCCCAGTACTTC. This codes for CASSLQGAQYF.

The chain links TRBV2 to TRBJ2-7; no clear D. Looked up from germline, CDR1 is SNHLY and CDR2 is FYNNEI. The ends were cut back, 6 bases at V and 1 base at J, with 7 bases in the middle. This CDR3 spans 12 amino acids. The CDR3 region is CASSPQSYEQYF. As DNA, the CDR3 is TGTGCCAGCAGCCCCCAATCCTACGAGCAGTACTTC.

V gene TRBV7-9 combines with J gene TRBJ2-7; the D gene is possibly TRBD1 (6 bases). The length of the CDR3 is 13 residues. Germline CDR1 SEHNR, CDR2 FQNEAQ (reference sequence). The V end was cut by 3 bases, the J end by 3 bases, with 9 bases between. CDR3 sequence: CASSFRGGYEQYF. Here the CDR3 DNA reads TGTGCCAGCAGCTTCCGAGGGGGCTACGAGCAGTACTTC.

The V gene is TRBV2, the J gene TRBJ1-5, with D unclear. CDR3 length: 14 residues. Trimming removed 9 bases from V and 1 base from J, with 13 bases in between. Germline assignment: CDR1 SNHLY and CDR2 FYNNEI. The CDR3 DNA sequence: TGTGCCAGTACGGACCGACCAAGCAATCAGCCCCAGCATTTT. Encoded protein: CASTDRPSNQPQHF.

The V gene is TRBV5-5, the J gene TRBJ1-3; no firm D call. Germline V gene lookup returns CDR1 SGHKS and CDR2 YYEKEE (reference sequence). CDR3 length equals 17 residues. The V gene lost 2 bases and the J gene lost 0 bases, with 15 bases spanning the gap. CDR3 in amino acids: CASSFITPGLSGNTIYF. For the CDR3, the DNA is TGTGCCAGCAGCTTTATCACACCAGGCCTCTCTGGAAACACCATATATTTT.

The genes are TRBV6-4 and TRBJ1-2; D not certain. CDR1 is MRHNA, CDR2 SNTAGT, per germline. Trimming cost V 2 bases and J 7 bases, with 8 bases left between them. This CDR3 comprises 12 residues. The CDR3 DNA follows: TGTGCCAGCAGTGACCCCCTAGGTGGCTACACCTTC. Amino acid sequence: CASSDPLGGYTF.

J is TRBJ1-1 and V is TRBV28, with D tentatively TRBD1 (5 bases). Per germline, CDR1 MDHEN and CDR2 SYDVKM. Trimming took off 5 bases at V and 3 bases at J, with 13 bases between the two ends. The CDR3 spans 14 residues. CDR3 region: CASSLHAGDTEAFF. In nucleotides, the CDR3 is TGTGCCAGCAGTCTACACGCGGGGGACACTGAAGCTTTCTTT. Full variable domain (rest looked up from reference TRBV28 and TRBJ1-1): DVKVTQSSRYLVKRTGEKVFLECVQDMDHENMFWYRQDPGLGLRLIYFSYDVKMKEKGDIPEGYSVSREKKERFSLILESASTNQTSMYLCASSLHAGDTEAFFGQGTRLTVV.

V and J are TRBV9 and TRBJ2-7, with 10 bases fitting TRBD2. Losses at the gene ends were 4 bases for V and 2 bases for J; bases not matched to a gene: 3. The CDR3 is 14 residues long. Germline CDR1 reads SGDLS; CDR2 reads YYNGEE. The chain's CDR3 is CASSSSGGAYEQYF. The CDR3 bases are TGTGCCAGCAGCTCCAGCGGGGGGGCCTACGAGCAGTACTTC.

The chain recombines TRBV12-5 with TRBJ2-3; a weak D match, TRBD2 (7 bases). The ends were cut back, 1 base at V and 0 bases at J, with 11 bases in the middle. This CDR3 region has 16 residues. Germline V CDR1 and CDR2: LGHNT, FRNRAP. CDR3 in amino acids: CASGLGGGASTDTQYF. As DNA, the CDR3 is TGTGCTAGTGGTTTGGGAGGGGGGGCTAGCACAGATACGCAGTATTTT.